The sequence of this TCR beta chain was determined in a study of T cells expressing NK-cell markers. Beta-chain TCR cDNA was generated via 5'RACE template switching with UMIs. After re-calling the 5' RACE reads, TCRdb lists one entry per CDR3 protein, DNA absent. In total, the table holds more than 400,000 distinct CDR3 sequences. Germline-derived CDR1 and CDR2 are MNHNS and SASEGT. This CDR3 is 15 amino acids long. The receptor's source is a woman between 18 and 70 years old in good health. The V and J genes are TRBV6-1 and TRBJ2-5; TCRdb lists TRBD1, though no DNA is available to test this call. The sequencing sample was made of blood T cells: a sorted CD56 or NKG2C T cell subset, CD4+ or CD8+ T cells, or bulk PBMC T cells (not recorded which). The CDR3 here is CASSETGHYQETQYF.